Sequencing of this TCR beta chain was carried out in a study of early T cells in non-severe SARS-CoV-2 infection. Turning to the study itself: It was bulk RNA from unsorted whole blood that was sequenced, and the chains were unpaired. Study-level results: Matching results from VDJdb favored anti-spike CD8 responses, leaving private and CD4 specificities undetected.

V lost 6 bases and J lost 5; bases outside the gene matches: 4. This CDR3 has 13 amino acids. Germline V gives CDR1 KGHSH, CDR2 LQKENI. Unique molecular identifiers (one per individual cDNA molecule) were attached. TCRdb processed the 5' RACE reads anew with MiXCR; each CDR3 protein has one entry. This sample has roughly 50,000 distinct CDR3 sequences, with 6% to 8% found just once. This clonotype was seen only a few times. Its cognate antigen is unknown. The sequencing used whole blood, collected at baseline. The sequence was collected from an adult who was a healthcare worker with PCR-confirmed SARS-CoV-2 infection or an uninfected control (not recorded which). The V and J genes are TRBV18 and TRBJ2-7, with 10 positions matching TRBD1. The chain's CDR3 is CASSQTGGNEQYF. The CDR3 nucleotides are TGTGCCAGCTCCCAGACAGGGGGCAACGAGCAGTACTTC.